The rows below give T cell receptor beta chains drawn from one sample of a study of cytomegalovirus exposure and HLA in healthy donors. TCRdb's copy holds only in-frame clones and misses some; the assay was immunoSEQ multiplex PCR. The sample yields 100,000 to 150,000 clones, 10% seen once. The specimen was PBMCs. These receptors came from a young woman in good health and CMV-seropositive. CDR3s include the opening cysteine and the closing phenylalanine or tryptophan. The D gene is left open where the match is weak. Some rows mark clone size as missing; the rest say once, few, many or name a class of expanded clone.

V: TRBV2
J: TRBJ1-2
size: few
D: .
CDR3: CASAAVNYGYTF
DNA: TGTGCCAGCGCGGCAGTCAACTATGGCTACACCTTC

V: TRBV29-1
J: TRBJ1-2
size: few
D: .
CDR3: CSVEIFSGGYNYGYTF
DNA: TGCAGCGTTGAGATTTTTAGTGGAGGGTATAACTATGGCTACACCTTC

V: TRBV11-1
J: TRBJ2-3
size: few
D: TRBD2
CDR3: CASSPRQGAGGQDTQYF
DNA: TGTGCCAGCAGCCCCCGGCAAGGAGCGGGAGGGCAAGATACGCAGTATTTT

V: TRBV9
J: TRBJ2-2
size: .
D: .
CDR3: CASSSTRGMNTGELFF
DNA: TGTGCCAGCAGCTCCACAAGGGGGATGAACACCGGGGAGCTGTTTTTT

V: TRBV2
J: TRBJ1-2
size: few
D: TRBD1
CDR3: CASRLGQGFVDGYTF
DNA: TGTGCCAGCAGACTCGGACAGGGCTTCGTCGATGGCTACACCTTC

V: TRBV4-1
J: TRBJ2-7
size: few
D: .
CDR3: CASSYSEGREQYF
DNA: TGCGCCAGCAGCTACAGTGAGGGCCGCGAGCAGTACTTC

V: TRBV6-5
J: TRBJ2-1
size: .
D: .
CDR3: CASSYSYSNEQFF
DNA: TGTGCCAGCAGTTACTCGTACTCCAATGAGCAGTTCTTC

V: TRBV19
J: TRBJ2-3
size: .
D: .
CDR3: CASSSQGGTDTQYF
DNA: TGTGCCAGTAGTAGCCAGGGTGGCACAGATACGCAGTATTTT

V: TRBV14
J: TRBJ2-3
size: few
D: TRBD2
CDR3: CASSQLAGGSTQYF
DNA: TGTGCCAGCAGCCAATTAGCGGGAGGTTCTACGCAGTATTTT

V: TRBV10-1
J: TRBJ2-1
size: .
D: .
CDR3: CASSLGTLFEEQFF
DNA: TGCGCCAGCAGTCTAGGTACACTATTCGAAGAGCAGTTCTTC

V: TRBV4-2
J: TRBJ2-6
size: few
D: .
CDR3: CASSPSGANVLTF
DNA: TGTGCCAGCAGCCCATCTGGGGCCAACGTCCTGACTTTC

V: TRBV5-8
J: TRBJ1-5
size: once
D: .
CDR3: CASSLATRYRVNQPQHF
DNA: TGTGCCAGCAGCTTGGCCACGAGATACAGGGTTAATCAGCCCCAGCATTTT

V: TRBV7-9
J: TRBJ2-7
size: .
D: .
CDR3: CASSPRGLPYEQYF
DNA: TGTGCCAGCAGCCCAAGAGGACTCCCCTACGAGCAGTACTTC

V: TRBV7-9
J: TRBJ2-7
size: few
D: TRBD2
CDR3: CASSLASGGSYEQYF
DNA: TGTGCCAGCAGCTTAGCTAGCGGGGGCTCCTACGAGCAGTACTTC

V: TRBV6-1
J: TRBJ1-2
size: few
D: .
CDR3: CASSESGGFYGYTF
DNA: TGTGCCAGCAGTGAAAGCGGCGGTTTCTATGGCTACACCTTC

V: TRBV7-8
J: TRBJ2-3
size: few
D: TRBD2
CDR3: CASSGAGHSTDTQYF
DNA: TGTGCCAGCTCGGGAGCGGGGCACTCCACAGATACGCAGTATTTT

V: TRBV29-1
J: TRBJ2-7
size: .
D: TRBD2
CDR3: CSVEAGADYEQYF
DNA: TGCAGCGTTGAGGCGGGAGCCGACTACGAGCAGTACTTC

V: TRBV4-1
J: TRBJ1-5
size: .
D: .
CDR3: CASSQEGKTQPQHF
DNA: TGCGCCAGCAGCCAAGAAGGCAAGACACAGCCCCAGCATTTT

V: TRBV13
J: TRBJ1-1
size: .
D: .
CDR3: CASSLGPGLNTEAFF
DNA: TGTGCCAGCAGCTTAGGGCCAGGCCTGAACACTGAAGCTTTCTTT

V: TRBV7-2
J: TRBJ2-1
size: .
D: .
CDR3: CASSLDSGTYNEQFF
DNA: TGTGCCAGCAGCTTAGATAGCGGAACCTACAATGAGCAGTTCTTC

V: TRBV7-9
J: TRBJ2-3
size: few
D: TRBD1
CDR3: CASSQGTGGRRRTDTQYF
DNA: TGTGCCAGCAGCCAAGGGACAGGGGGAAGAAGAAGGACAGATACGCAGTATTTT

V: TRBV28
J: TRBJ2-4
size: .
D: TRBD2
CDR3: CASSPQDSGRVAKNIQYF
DNA: TGTGCCAGCAGTCCACAAGATAGCGGGAGGGTAGCCAAAAACATTCAGTACTTC

V: TRBV7-9
J: TRBJ2-7
size: .
D: TRBD1
CDR3: CASSSQGAKYYEQYF
DNA: TGTGCCAGCAGCTCACAGGGGGCGAAATACTACGAGCAGTACTTC

V: TRBV28
J: TRBJ1-5
size: .
D: .
CDR3: CASRRASTINQPQHF
DNA: TGTGCCAGCCGGAGGGCATCAACCATCAATCAGCCCCAGCATTTT

V: TRBV2
J: TRBJ2-7
size: few
D: .
CDR3: CASSRRADLYEQYF
DNA: TGTGCCAGCAGTCGCAGGGCGGATTTATACGAGCAGTACTTC

V: TRBV2
J: TRBJ2-1
size: .
D: TRBD2
CDR3: CASLAGSYNEQFF
DNA: TGTGCCAGCTTAGCGGGGTCCTACAATGAGCAGTTCTTC

V: TRBV7-3
J: TRBJ1-4
size: .
D: .
CDR3: CASSPDGLGKLFF
DNA: TGTGCCAGCAGCCCCGATGGCCTTGGAAAACTGTTTTTT

V: TRBV5-3
J: TRBJ2-7
size: .
D: TRBD2
CDR3: CARSFSGTSDFDEQYF
DNA: TGTGCCAGAAGCTTTTCCGGGACTAGCGACTTCGACGAGCAGTACTTC

V: TRBV5-1
J: TRBJ2-7
size: few
D: .
CDR3: CASSLVAAIYEQYF
DNA: TGCGCCAGCAGCCTAGTAGCGGCAATCTACGAGCAGTACTTC

V: TRBV10-3
J: TRBJ2-2
size: few
D: TRBD2
CDR3: CATRTSGRTGELFF
DNA: TGTGCCACCAGGACTAGCGGGAGGACCGGGGAGCTGTTTTTT

V: TRBV29-1
J: TRBJ2-2
size: few
D: TRBD2
CDR3: CSVGLAVNTGELFF
DNA: TGCAGCGTTGGACTAGCGGTGAACACCGGGGAGCTGTTTTTT